This T cell receptor beta chain was recorded in a study of blood T cell repertoires in COVID-19. This clone was found once. Germline V gene sequence: CDR1 SEHNR, CDR2 FQNEAQ (reference sequence). This CDR3 is built from 15 residues. V was cut by 5 bases and J by 0 bases, with 8 bases left in between. Original data processing: Reference gene primer amplification in the assay estimated nucleated cell counts. Some clones are missing from TCRdb's copy, which holds only in-frame ones; the method was immunoSEQ multiplex PCR. V, J and clone size derive from that table, while D and trimming were established from the DNA sequence. The table has 150,000 to 250,000 clones, 65% to 90% seen once.

This chain uses TRBV7-9 with TRBJ1-6; D is unclear. This TCR was sampled from a middle-aged man who had recovered from COVID-19. The sample taken for sequencing was PBMCs or T cells enriched from blood (not recorded which). Here the CDR3 reads CASSRAGSYNSPLHF. The DNA for the CDR3 is TGTGCCAGCAGCCGAGCGGGCTCCTATAATTCACCCCTCCACTTT.